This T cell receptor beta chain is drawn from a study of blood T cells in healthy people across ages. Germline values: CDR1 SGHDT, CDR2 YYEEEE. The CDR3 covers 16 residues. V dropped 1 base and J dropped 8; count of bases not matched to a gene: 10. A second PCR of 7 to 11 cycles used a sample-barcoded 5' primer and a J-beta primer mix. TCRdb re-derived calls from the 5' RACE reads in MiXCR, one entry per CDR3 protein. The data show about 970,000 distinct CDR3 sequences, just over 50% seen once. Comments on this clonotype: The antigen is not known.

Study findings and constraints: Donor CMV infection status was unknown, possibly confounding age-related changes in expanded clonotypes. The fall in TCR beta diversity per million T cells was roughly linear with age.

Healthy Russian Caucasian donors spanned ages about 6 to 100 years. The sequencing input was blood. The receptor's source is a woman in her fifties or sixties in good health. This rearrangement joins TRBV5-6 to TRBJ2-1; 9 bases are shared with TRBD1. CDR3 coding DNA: TGTGCCAGCAGCTTGAGGGGGGACAGGGTAACGCATGAGCAGTTCTTC. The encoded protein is CASSLRGDRVTHEQFF.